This note documents a single T cell receptor (beta chain) sequence. Other nucleotide sequences in the sample specify the same CDR3. This sample is drawn from a study of blood T cell repertoires in COVID-19. In the original processing: Reference gene primer amplification gave estimated nucleated cell counts. The method was immunoSEQ multiplex PCR; TCRdb's version includes in-frame clones alone and lacks a portion of them. From that table come the V and J calls and clone size; the DNA was used to work out D and trimming. This sample has 150,000 to 200,000 clones, with more than 80% found just once. The CDR3 has 11 residues. The V end was cut by 3 bases, the J end by 5 bases, with 7 bases between. CDR1 is DFQATT and CDR2 is SNEGSKA in the germline V gene (reference sequence).

Sequencing was done on a sample of peripheral blood. The TCR was taken from a human donor in a cohort sampled during active COVID-19. The chain joins TRBV20-1 to TRBJ2-5; D gene unclear. The CDR3 region has the DNA TGCAGTGCTAGTTCCCAGGAGACCCAGTACTTC. Protein product: CSASSQETQYF.